This T cell receptor beta chain was sequenced during a study of blood T cell repertoires in COVID-19. Study-wide background: Acute and convalescent COVID-19 samples came from the United States, Italy and Spain. The cDNA or gDNA used as material had been derived from T cells, B-cell-depleted T cells, or PBMCs.

In the original processing: From reference gene primer amplification, estimates of nucleated cell counts were derived. TCRdb's table, derived via immunoSEQ multiplex PCR, lists solely in-frame clones and lacks some. V and J calls and clone size are copied from that table; D and trimming were computed from the DNA. The sample includes around 220,000 clones, just over 85% of them seen just once. The J segment lost 5 bases and the V segment lost 7 bases, leaving 9 bases of the junction unmatched. CDR3 size: 14 residues. The germline gives CDR1 SGHRS, CDR2 YFSETQ. This chain uses TRBV5-1 with TRBJ2-5; 9 bases fit TRBD1. This TCR derives from a man aged 45-65 years with acute or convalescent COVID-19. Sequenced input: peripheral blood. CDR3: CASGSGTGTETQYF. DNA of the CDR3: TGCGCCAGCGGATCCGGGACAGGGACCGAGACCCAGTACTTC.